Sequencing of this T cell receptor beta chain was carried out in a study of shared clonotypes between healthy human individuals. Study conclusions and caveats: Only blood was sampled, and tissue TCR repertoires likely differ from blood ones.

With respect to this clone: What it recognizes is unknown. A junction end diverges from the germline sequence, so it may reflect a read error.

TCRdb keeps only in-frame clones here, not all; method: immunoSEQ multiplex PCR. The data show some 1.5 million clones, with 95% to 99% seen just once and 0.4% to 0.55% held by the top ten. The length of the CDR3 is 11 residues. Germline loops: CDR1 SEHNR, CDR2 FQNEAQ (reference sequence). Sequenced: naive CD4+ T cells sorted from blood. The subset here: CD45RA+ positively selected. The chain carries TRBV7-9 and TRBJ2-5; D may be TRBD1 (6 bases). The clonotype was recovered from a young man in good health. CDR3 sequence: CESRGKETQYF. CDR3 sequence (DNA): TGCGAAAGTAGGGGGAAAGAGACCCAGTACTTC.